This is a list of T cell receptor beta chains from one sample in a study of blood T cells in healthy people across ages. TCRdb re-analysed the 5' RACE reads in MiXCR, keeping a single row per CDR3 protein. Counted here are roughly 1.4 million distinct CDR3 sequences, almost 60% occurring once; the ten biggest clones make up 6.7%. Input material: blood. Source of these receptors: a young man in good health. CDR3s include the opening cysteine and the closing phenylalanine or tryptophan. D genes are given only for firm matches. Size values are once, few and many counts, or a class for expanded clones, and some rows have none.

V,size,D,J,CDR3,DNA
TRBV10-3,-,TRBD1,TRBJ2-5,CALTETTDRDETQYF,TGTGCCCTCACTGAAACTACGGACAGGGACGAGACCCAGTACTTC
TRBV12-3/TRBV12-4,few,-,TRBJ2-4,CASSSRVERPKNIQYF,TGTGCCAGCAGTTCCAGGGTAGAGCGACCCAAAAACATTCAGTACTTC
TRBV4-1,few,-,TRBJ2-1,CASSQEWVGSYNEQFF,TGCGCCAGCAGCCAAGAGTGGGTTGGGTCCTACAATGAGCAGTTCTTC
TRBV6-2/TRBV6-3,-,-,TRBJ2-7,CASSLIRGRGSYEQYF,TGTGCCAGCAGCCTCATTCGGGGCAGGGGCTCCTACGAGCAGTACTTC
TRBV6-1,-,TRBD1,TRBJ2-4,CASSPGQGGNIAKNIQYF,TGTGCCAGCAGTCCCGGACAGGGGGGGAACATAGCCAAAAACATTCAGTACTTC
TRBV30,-,TRBD2,TRBJ2-4,CAWSGGGSYIQYF,TGTGCCTGGAGTGGTGGCGGGAGTTACATTCAGTACTTC
TRBV20-1,-,TRBD2,TRBJ2-7,CSASEGLADSYEQYF,TGCAGTGCTTCGGAGGGACTAGCGGATTCCTACGAGCAGTACTTC
TRBV7-9,-,TRBD1,TRBJ2-7,CASSYDRDRLYEQYF,TGTGCCAGCAGCTACGACAGGGATAGGCTCTACGAGCAGTACTTC
TRBV29-1,few,TRBD2,TRBJ2-3,CSAFGFGLAGSTDTQYF,TGCAGCGCCTTCGGGTTCGGACTAGCGGGGAGTACAGATACGCAGTATTTT
TRBV6-5,-,-,TRBJ2-7,CASRKRNEQYF,TGTGCCAGCAGGAAGAGGAACGAGCAGTACTTC
TRBV7-9,-,-,TRBJ1-5,CASSPRSDQPQHF,TGTGCCAGCAGCCCCCGTTCTGATCAGCCCCAGCATTTT
TRBV20-1,few,-,TRBJ1-2,CSVISPGTDLPYGYTF,TGCAGTGTGATCTCTCCAGGGACCGACCTCCCCTATGGCTACACCTTC
TRBV4-1,-,TRBD2,TRBJ2-3,CASSTTSGVAGAQYF,TGCGCCAGCAGTACGACTAGCGGGGTCGCAGGGGCGCAGTATTTT
TRBV10-3,-,TRBD1,TRBJ1-1,CAISGTGGVTEAFF,TGTGCCATCAGTGGGACAGGGGGTGTCACTGAAGCTTTCTTT
TRBV7-8,-,-,TRBJ2-1,CASSLELVGYEQFF,TGTGCCAGCAGCTTAGAACTAGTGGGGTATGAGCAGTTCTTC
TRBV29-1,-,-,TRBJ2-2,CSVARPNTGELFF,TGCAGCGTTGCCCGACCGAACACCGGGGAGCTGTTTTTT
TRBV2,-,-,TRBJ2-5,CASSDLGLGTQETQYF,TGTGCCAGCAGTGACCTTGGGCTTGGGACGCAAGAGACCCAGTACTTC
TRBV3-1,few,-,TRBJ2-4,CASSQDLWRQNIQYF,TGTGCCAGCAGCCAAGATCTCTGGCGGCAAAACATTCAGTACTTC
TRBV11-2,-,-,TRBJ1-2,CASSGRRSFRGYTF,TGTGCCAGTAGTGGTCGCAGGAGCTTCCGTGGCTACACCTTC
TRBV11-2,few,-,TRBJ2-1,CASSRAFLGNEQFF,TGTGCCAGCAGTAGAGCCTTCCTAGGGAATGAGCAGTTCTTC
TRBV10-3,few,-,TRBJ2-1,CAISGQLINNEQFF,TGTGCCATCAGTGGTCAGCTAATAAACAATGAGCAGTTCTTC
TRBV30,-,-,TRBJ2-5,CAWSVGGGAQETQYF,TGTGCCTGGAGTGTCGGTGGGGGGGCCCAAGAGACCCAGTACTTC
TRBV15,-,TRBD1,TRBJ2-5,CATSRGGQGFQETQYF,TGTGCCACCAGCAGAGGTGGACAGGGCTTCCAAGAGACCCAGTACTTC
TRBV6-6,-,-,TRBJ2-1,CASSYGTRSYNEQFF,TGTGCCAGCAGTTACGGGACAAGGTCCTACAATGAGCAGTTCTTC
TRBV10-3,once,-,TRBJ1-1,CAISDRGVAEAFF,TGTGCCATCAGTGACAGGGGAGTCGCTGAAGCTTTCTTT
TRBV20-1,-,-,TRBJ2-1,CSASRRTLDNEQFF,TGCAGTGCTTCCCGCCGGACCCTAGACAATGAGCAGTTCTTC
TRBV29-1,-,TRBD2,TRBJ2-1,CSAGTILRNEQFF,TGCAGCGCGGGGACTATACTTCGCAATGAGCAGTTCTTC
TRBV29-1,-,-,TRBJ1-2,CSVEGGPSNYGYTF,TGCAGCGTTGAAGGCGGGCCTTCAAACTATGGCTACACCTTC
TRBV7-2,-,-,TRBJ1-3,CASSLRGSSGNTIYF,TGTGCCAGCAGCTTGAGAGGGTCCTCTGGAAACACCATATATTTT
TRBV21-1,-,-,TRBJ1-2,CASSKSGTDYDYTF,TGTGCCAGCAGCAAGTCCGGGACGGACTATGACTACACCTTC
TRBV27,few,-,TRBJ2-5,CATTSPQETQYF,TGTGCCACTACGAGCCCCCAAGAGACCCAGTACTTC
TRBV11-2,-,-,TRBJ2-4,CASLGFTDGKNIQYF,TGTGCCAGCCTGGGTTTTACGGACGGCAAAAACATTCAGTACTTC
TRBV20-1,-,TRBD2,TRBJ2-5,CSARDRLAGVVGEQYF,TGCAGTGCTAGAGACCGACTAGCGGGAGTAGTAGGGGAGCAGTACTTC
TRBV3-1,-,-,TRBJ2-7,CASSHLPGPRNSYEQYF,TGTGCCAGCAGCCACCTCCCAGGGCCCCGGAACTCCTACGAGCAGTACTTC
TRBV11-1,-,-,TRBJ2-2,CASSLGVRVSTGELFF,TGTGCCAGCAGCTTAGGTGTCCGTGTCTCCACCGGGGAGCTGTTTTTT
TRBV21-1,-,-,TRBJ2-7,CASSKPGSAKYEQYF,TGTGCCAGCAGCAAACCAGGCAGCGCCAAGTACGAGCAGTACTTC
TRBV4-2,-,-,TRBJ2-5,CASSAQTSNLLYQETQYF,TGTGCCAGCAGCGCCCAAACTAGCAATCTCCTGTACCAAGAGACCCAGTACTTC
TRBV4-2,many,TRBD2,TRBJ2-3,CASSPRTSGVADTQYF,TGTGCCAGCAGCCCTAGGACTAGCGGGGTCGCAGATACGCAGTATTTT
TRBV4-1,few,TRBD1,TRBJ2-7,CASSQDRDSFYEQYF,TGCGCCAGCAGCCAAGATAGGGACAGTTTCTACGAGCAGTACTTC
TRBV29-1,-,-,TRBJ2-1,CSVPGPPQGGGSYNEQFF,TGCAGCGTTCCAGGTCCCCCTCAAGGGGGAGGCTCCTACAATGAGCAGTTCTTC
TRBV25-1,-,-,TRBJ1-4,CASSVMTDPNEKLFF,TGTGCCAGCAGTGTAATGACAGACCCGAATGAAAAACTGTTTTTT
TRBV19,-,-,TRBJ1-2,CASKENNNRLSYGYTF,TGTGCCAGTAAGGAGAATAACAACCGTTTAAGCTATGGCTACACCTTC